The 18 T cell receptor beta chains below all came from one sample that was sequenced in a study of shared clonotypes between healthy human individuals. The protocol was immunoSEQ multiplex PCR, while the TCRdb copy is restricted to in-frame clones and leaves out a portion. The profile shows over a million clones, roughly 75% of them singletons. Sequenced sample: memory CD4+ T cells sorted from blood. The subset was: CD45RA-negative fraction. Receptors were obtained from a man aged 18 to 35 in good health.

This clone was counted a few times. The chain is built from TRBV6-1 and TRBJ1-5; tentative D call: TRBD1 (5 bases). Trimming pared 8 bases from V and 2 bases from J, leaving 10 bases between. The CDR3 runs 13 residues. Germline V gives CDR1 MNHNS, CDR2 SASEGT. CDR3 nucleotide sequence: TGTGCCAGCTTAGGGGTTGGCAATCAGCCCCAGCATTTT. This gives the protein CASLGVGNQPQHF.

This clone was counted only a few times. The gene calls are TRBV7-2 and TRBJ1-1; D call uncertain. Germline-derived CDR1 and CDR2 are SGHTA and FQGNSA. The CDR3 runs to 15 residues. Trimming took off 1 base at V and 4 bases at J, with 13 bases between the two ends. In DNA, the CDR3 is TGTGCCAGCAGCTTAGAGCCAGCAAGAGGCACTGAAGCTTTCTTT. Encoded protein: CASSLEPARGTEAFF.

The chain couples TRBV18 to TRBJ2-2; TRBD2 agrees at 10 bases. V was clipped by 0 bases and J by 5 bases; unmatched bases: 0. Germline-derived CDR1 and CDR2 are KGHSH and LQKENI. This CDR3 is built from 15 residues. CDR3 nucleotide sequence: TGTGCCAGCTCACCACCGACTAGCGGGACCGGGGAGCTGTTTTTT. Its translation is CASSPPTSGTGELFF.

The chain recombines TRBV27 with TRBJ2-7, with D perhaps matching TRBD2 (5 bases). The CDR3 is 13 amino acids. Germline V gene sequence: CDR1 MNHEY, CDR2 SMNVEV (reference sequence). V was clipped by 4 bases and J by 6 bases, with 13 bases between them. The CDR3 nucleotides read TGTGCCAGCAGTTCCTCCCCCCGGGGCGAGCAGTACTTC. It yields the protein CASSSSPRGEQYF.

J is TRBJ2-3 and V is TRBV18; TRBD1 is a possible D gene (5 bases). Germline V CDR1 and CDR2: KGHSH, LQKENI. V lost 4 bases and J lost 0, with 8 bases in between. The CDR3 length is 14 residues. The CDR3 DNA is TGTGCCAGCTCACAGCAGGGAAGCACAGATACGCAGTATTTT. This gives the protein CASSQQGSTDTQYF. The full variable domain, with the rest looked up from reference TRBV18 and TRBJ2-3, is NAGVMQNPRHLVRRRGQEARLRCSPMKGHSHVYWYRQLPEEGLKFMVYLQKENIIDESGMPKERFSAEFPKEGPSILRIQQVVRGDSAAYFCASSQQGSTDTQYFGPGTRLTVL.

The chain couples TRBV27 to TRBJ1-2; unclear D gene. This CDR3 is 16 amino acids long. Germline V lookup: CDR1 MNHEY, CDR2 SMNVEV (reference sequence). The V end was cut by 2 bases, the J end by 4 bases, with 17 bases between. The CDR3 bases are TGTGCCAGCAGTTTAGGCGGCTCGGTAGTTACCTATGGCTACACCTTC. Translated: CASSLGGSVVTYGYTF.

This clone was counted many times. The DNA of the CDR3 is TGCGCCAGCAGCCTGGACGGTCGAACGGGGCCGGGGAACATTCAGTACTTC. Translating gives CASSLDGRTGPGNIQYF. The rearrangement links TRBV4-1 to TRBJ2-4; D could derive from TRBD1 or TRBD2 (5 bases each). Trimming pared 4 bases from V and 7 bases from J, leaving 23 bases between. Germline V lookup: CDR1 MGHRA, CDR2 YSYEKL. This CDR3 is 17 amino acids long.

This clone came up once. The chain joins TRBV9 to TRBJ2-1; TRBD2 matches at 10 bases. The germline gives CDR1 SGDLS, CDR2 YYNGEE. This CDR3 is built from 16 residues. V was clipped by 0 bases and J by 10 bases; unmatched bases: 10. CDR3 region: CASSVGPGLASEEQFF. For the CDR3, the DNA is TGTGCCAGCAGCGTAGGTCCGGGACTAGCGTCGGAAGAGCAGTTCTTC.

The rearrangement links TRBV10-3 to TRBJ2-2; 7 bases line up with TRBD1. The CDR3 consists of 15 residues. V lost 3 bases, J lost 5 bases, and 6 bases stayed unmatched. CDR1 is ENHRY, CDR2 SYGVKD, per germline. The CDR3 sequence is CAISEQGKETGELFF. CDR3 sequence (DNA): TGTGCCATCAGTGAACAGGGGAAGGAAACCGGGGAGCTGTTTTTT.

At least ten counts were recorded for this clone. CDR3 sequence reads: CASSAGLSSGANVLTF. In nucleotides, the CDR3 is TGCGCCAGCAGCGCTGGACTGAGCTCTGGGGCCAACGTCCTGACTTTC. V is TRBV5-1 and J is TRBJ2-6, with a possible D match to TRBD2 (5 bases). V was shortened by 4 bases and J by 0 bases, with 11 bases between the two germline ends. CDR3 length: 16 residues. Germline V gene lookup returns CDR1 SGHRS and CDR2 YFSETQ. Drawing the rest from reference TRBV5-1 and TRBJ2-6, the complete variable domain is KAGVTQTPRYLIKTRGQQVTLSCSPISGHRSVSWYQQTPGQGLQFLFEYFSETQRNKGNFPGRFSGRQFSNSRSEMNVSTLELGDSALYLCASSAGLSSGANVLTFGAGSRLTVL.

V is TRBV7-2 and J is TRBJ2-1, with D tentatively TRBD1 or TRBD2 (6 bases each). CDR3 length equals 19 residues. V lost 1 base, J lost 0 bases, and 19 bases lay in between. Per germline, CDR1 SGHTA and CDR2 FQGNSA. CDR3 protein: CASSLGLYRGLSSYNEQFF. CDR3 sequence (DNA): TGTGCCAGCAGCTTAGGGTTATATCGGGGGCTAAGCTCCTACAATGAGCAGTTCTTC.

This chain links TRBV20-1 with TRBJ2-1, with no clear D. With 2 bases removed from V and 8 bases from J, the gap between germline ends came to 7 bases. Germline CDR1 reads DFQATT; CDR2 reads SNEGSKA (reference sequence). The CDR3 is made up of 11 amino acids. The CDR3 loop is CSARIRYEQFF. The CDR3 DNA reads as TGCAGTGCTAGAATTCGGTATGAGCAGTTCTTC.

This clone appeared many times. The chain employs TRBV5-1 and TRBJ2-7, with a weak D call TRBD1 (5 bases). Germline CDR1 SGHRS, CDR2 YFSETQ. The CDR3 has 14 residues. V lost 6 bases and J lost 0, with 13 bases in between. The CDR3 spells CASNNPGSSYEQYF. In DNA, the CDR3 is TGCGCCAGCAACAACCCAGGGTCCTCCTACGAGCAGTACTTC. Variable domain in full (rest from reference TRBV5-1 and TRBJ2-7): KAGVTQTPRYLIKTRGQQVTLSCSPISGHRSVSWYQQTPGQGLQFLFEYFSETQRNKGNFPGRFSGRQFSNSRSEMNVSTLELGDSALYLCASNNPGSSYEQYFGPGTRLTVT.

This chain uses TRBV29-1 with TRBJ1-5; D remains ambiguous. Germline V gives CDR1 SQVTM, CDR2 ANQGSEA. Deletions cut 4 bases from V and 2 bases from J, with 9 bases between. This CDR3 spans 13 amino acids. For the CDR3, the DNA is TGCAGCGTTGTTTTGGGTGGCAATCAGCCCCAGCATTTT. This encodes CSVVLGGNQPQHF.

J is TRBJ1-2 and V is TRBV11-2; 7 bases fit TRBD1. The CDR3 runs to 14 residues. J was trimmed by 4 bases and V by 0 bases; bases with no gene match: 2. The germline V gene has CDR1 SGHAT and CDR2 FQNNGV. CDR3 sequence: CASSLDGQVYGYTF. The CDR3 DNA follows: TGTGCCAGCAGCTTAGATGGACAGGTCTATGGCTACACCTTC.

This clone appeared a single time. The chain joins TRBV5-4 to TRBJ2-2; D ambiguous. The CDR3 has 13 residues. Trimming stripped 0 bases from V and 5 bases from J, with 5 bases between. CDR1 is SGHNT, CDR2 YYREEE, per germline (reference sequence). CDR3 in DNA: TGTGCCAGCAGCTTGGGGTTAACCGGGGAGCTGTTTTTT. Amino acids: CASSLGLTGELFF.

The V gene is TRBV2, the J gene TRBJ2-3; maybe TRBD2 (5 bases). Trimming pared 6 bases from V and 2 bases from J, leaving 12 bases between. The CDR3 covers 14 residues. Germline CDR1 is SNHLY and CDR2 is FYNNEI. This CDR3 is CASREDWITDTQYF. The CDR3 DNA sequence: TGTGCCAGCAGGGAGGACTGGATCACAGATACGCAGTATTTT.

The chain couples TRBV5-1 to TRBJ1-2, with D hard to call. The CDR3 totals 13 residues. Germline loops: CDR1 SGHRS, CDR2 YFSETQ. V lost 2 bases and J lost 3, with 8 bases in between. The CDR3 DNA reads TGCGCCAGCAGCTTTCTGGGTGACTATGGCTACACCTTC. This sequence encodes CASSFLGDYGYTF.